This TCR beta chain was sequenced in a study of blood T cell repertoires in COVID-19. Study at large: PBMCs, B-cell-depleted T cells, or T cells provided the cDNA or gDNA that made up the material.

Per the authors' pipeline: Scientists estimated how many nucleated cells there were by amplifying reference gene primers. TCRdb keeps only in-frame clones here, not all; method: immunoSEQ multiplex PCR. V, J and clone size were drawn from that table, and D and trimming were deduced from the DNA. The sample records fewer than 450,000 clones, roughly 90% being singletons. The V end was cut by 4 bases, the J end by 1 base, with 4 bases between. The length of the CDR3 is 12 residues. Specimen: peripheral blood. The sequence derives from a woman between 65 and 79 years old with COVID-19, enrolled during active disease. V and J are TRBV12-3 or TRBV12-4 and TRBJ1-1; D call uncertain. The CDR3 reads CASSSWNTEAFF. In DNA form, the CDR3 reads TGTGCCAGCAGTTCATGGAACACTGAAGCTTTCTTT.